This paragraph reports one T cell receptor beta chain. Its antigen remains unknown. Germline V gene data show CDR1 as MDHEN and CDR2 as SYDVKM. V shed 8 bases and J shed 0 bases, with 8 bases lying between them. This CDR3 contains 14 residues. The entry originates in a study of graft-versus-host responses after intestinal transplantation. TCRdb's table, derived via immunoSEQ multiplex PCR, lists solely in-frame clones and lacks some. This table has 75,000 to 95,000 clones, around 90% appearing once. This clonotype was sampled from a human donor who was the organ donor for an intestinal transplant. The input for sequencing was unstimulated CD4+ T cells sorted from spleen or lymph node cells, taken before transplant. V and J are TRBV28 and TRBJ2-6; no firm D call. CDR3 sequence (DNA): TGTGCCAGCCGCTGGGCCTCTGGGGCCAACGTCCTGACTTTC. Residues: CASRWASGANVLTF.